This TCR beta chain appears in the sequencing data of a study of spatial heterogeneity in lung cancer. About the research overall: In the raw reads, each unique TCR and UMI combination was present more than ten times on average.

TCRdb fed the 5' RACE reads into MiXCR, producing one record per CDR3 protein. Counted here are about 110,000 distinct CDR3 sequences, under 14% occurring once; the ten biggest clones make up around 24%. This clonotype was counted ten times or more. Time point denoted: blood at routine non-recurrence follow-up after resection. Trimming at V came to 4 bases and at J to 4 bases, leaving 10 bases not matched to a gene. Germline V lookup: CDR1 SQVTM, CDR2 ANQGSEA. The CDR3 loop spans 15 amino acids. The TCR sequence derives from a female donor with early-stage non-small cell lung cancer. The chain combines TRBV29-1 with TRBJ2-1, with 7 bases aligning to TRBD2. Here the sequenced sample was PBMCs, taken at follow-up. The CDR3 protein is CSVAIGRSDYNEQFF. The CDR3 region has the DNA TGCAGCGTTGCGATCGGGAGGTCCGATTACAATGAGCAGTTCTTC.